What follows is one T cell receptor (beta chain) and its context. The data stem from a study of blood T cell repertoires in COVID-19. About the study: Samples taken during acute and convalescent COVID-19 were collected in the United States, Italy and Spain.

Participant-reported clinical history was the basis for cohort assignment. Two negative PCRs, clearance, or symptom resolution had been documented for recovered Cohort 3 donors. Original analysis: Reference gene primer amplification gave nucleated cell count estimates. Profiling relied on immunoSEQ multiplex PCR, and the TCRdb table lists in-frame clones only, not all of them. The V and J calls and clone size were taken over from that table, and D and trimming were inferred from the DNA. Of 250,000 or so clones listed, approximately 80% are singletons. The CDR3 contains 15 residues. The germline gives CDR1 SGHTS, CDR2 YDEGEE. V shed 3 bases, J shed 0 bases, and the junction held 0 bases outside the gene matches.

This chain uses TRBV5-8 with TRBJ1-4; 9 bases agree with TRBD1. Sequencing used PBMCs or T cells enriched from blood (not recorded which). This sequence originates from a man aged 55 to 70 who had recovered from COVID-19. CDR3 region: CASSWDRATNEKLFF. In DNA, the CDR3 is TGTGCCAGCAGCTGGGACAGGGCAACTAATGAAAAACTGTTTTTT.